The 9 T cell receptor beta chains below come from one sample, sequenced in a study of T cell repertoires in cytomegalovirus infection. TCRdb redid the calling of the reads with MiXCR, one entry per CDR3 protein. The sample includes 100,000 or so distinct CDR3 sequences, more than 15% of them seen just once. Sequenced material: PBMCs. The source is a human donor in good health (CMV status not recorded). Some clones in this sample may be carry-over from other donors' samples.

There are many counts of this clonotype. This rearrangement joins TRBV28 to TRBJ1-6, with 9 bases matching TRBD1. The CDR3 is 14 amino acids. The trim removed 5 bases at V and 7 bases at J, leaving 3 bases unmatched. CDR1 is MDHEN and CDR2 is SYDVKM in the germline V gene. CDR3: CASSEGQGNSPLHF. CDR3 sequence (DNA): TGTGCCAGCAGTGAGGGACAGGGAAATTCACCCCTCCACTTT.

Written as DNA, the CDR3 is TGTGCCACCAGCTCGACATCTCAGCCCCAGCATTTT. Translating it yields CATSSTSQPQHF. The chain links TRBV15 to TRBJ1-5; unclear D gene. This CDR3 has 12 residues. Deletions cut 5 bases from V and 6 bases from J, with 8 bases between. Germline values: CDR1 LNHNV, CDR2 YYDKDF (reference sequence).

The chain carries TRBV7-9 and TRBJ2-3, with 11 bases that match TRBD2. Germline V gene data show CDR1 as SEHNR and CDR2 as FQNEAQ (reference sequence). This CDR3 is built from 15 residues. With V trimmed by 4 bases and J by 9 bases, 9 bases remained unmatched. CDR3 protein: CASSSTTSGVSTQYF. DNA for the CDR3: TGTGCCAGCAGCTCCACGACTAGCGGGGTCTCAACGCAGTATTTT.

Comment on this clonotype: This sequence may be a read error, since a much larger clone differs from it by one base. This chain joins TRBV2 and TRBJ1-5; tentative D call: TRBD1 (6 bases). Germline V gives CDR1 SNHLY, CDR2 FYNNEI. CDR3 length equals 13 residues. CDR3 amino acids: CVSSAGEYQPQHF. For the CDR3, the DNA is TGTGTCAGCAGTGCAGGGGAGTATCAGCCCCAGCATTTT.

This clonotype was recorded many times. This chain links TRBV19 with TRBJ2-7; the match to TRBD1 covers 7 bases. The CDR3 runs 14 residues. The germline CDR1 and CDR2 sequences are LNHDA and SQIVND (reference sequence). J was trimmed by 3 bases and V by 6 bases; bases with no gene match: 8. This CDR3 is CASSPDRENYEQYF. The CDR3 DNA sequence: TGTGCCAGTAGCCCCGACAGGGAGAACTACGAGCAGTACTTC. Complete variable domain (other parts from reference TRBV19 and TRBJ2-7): DGGITQSPKYLFRKEGQNVTLSCEQNLNHDAMYWYRQDPGQGLRLIYYSQIVNDFQKGDIAEGYSVSREKKESFPLTVTSAQKNPTAFYLCASSPDRENYEQYFGPGTRLTVT.

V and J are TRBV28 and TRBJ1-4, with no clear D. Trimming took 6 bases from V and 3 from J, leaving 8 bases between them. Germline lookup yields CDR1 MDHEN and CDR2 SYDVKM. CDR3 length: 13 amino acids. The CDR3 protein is CASSVPSNEKLFF. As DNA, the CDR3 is TGTGCCAGCAGCGTCCCTTCTAATGAAAAACTGTTTTTT.

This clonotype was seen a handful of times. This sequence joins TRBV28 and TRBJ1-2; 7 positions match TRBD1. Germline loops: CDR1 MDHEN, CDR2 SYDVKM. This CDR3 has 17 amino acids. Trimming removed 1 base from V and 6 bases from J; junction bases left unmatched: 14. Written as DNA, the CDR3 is TGTGCCAGCAGTTTATCCCCCTCCGGGAGACAGGGCAATGGCTACACCTTC. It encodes CASSLSPSGRQGNGYTF.

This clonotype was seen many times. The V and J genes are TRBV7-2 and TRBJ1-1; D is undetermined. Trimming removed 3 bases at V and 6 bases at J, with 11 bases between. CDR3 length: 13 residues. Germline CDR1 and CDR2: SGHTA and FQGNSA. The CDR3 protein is CASSFGLRAEAFF. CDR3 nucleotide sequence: TGTGCCAGCAGCTTTGGGCTGAGAGCTGAAGCTTTCTTT.

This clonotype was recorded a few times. The CDR3 loop is CASKQGPYEQYF. In nucleotides, the CDR3 is TGTGCCAGCAAACAGGGCCCCTACGAGCAGTACTTC. This chain links TRBV6-2 or TRBV6-3 with TRBJ2-7; tentatively, D is TRBD1 (6 bases). Germline CDR1 MNHEY, CDR2 SVGEGT. The CDR3 loop spans 12 amino acids. Trimming shortened V by 7 bases and J by 2 bases, and 9 bases separated the two germline ends.